Below, 13 T cell receptor beta chains from the same sample are listed, as sequenced in a study of post-analysis software for immune sequencing data. Whole-study findings and limits: Compared with controls, patients had more of about 5 TRBV segments, including TRBV5-6, TRBV5-1 and TRBV20-1.

Prepared libraries of TCR beta cDNA carried unique molecular identifiers. TCRdb passed the PCR reads through MiXCR, listing each CDR3 protein once. The data contain roughly 180,000 distinct CDR3 sequences, about 30% of them singletons. Antigens for these TCRs are unknown. Sequencing was performed on blood. Source of these receptors: a girl between 10 and 17 years old with multiple sclerosis.

This clonotype showed up many times. The chain couples TRBV4-1 to TRBJ2-7; D remains ambiguous. The germline V and J ends were trimmed by 3 bases and 2 bases, with 11 bases remaining between them. The germline V gene has CDR1 MGHRA and CDR2 YSYEKL. The CDR3 extends over 14 amino acids. The DNA for the CDR3 is TGCGCCAGCAGCCACCCCTCGGCGACCTACGAGCAGTACTTC. It encodes CASSHPSATYEQYF.

This clonotype showed up many times. V is TRBV5-5 and J is TRBJ2-1; 7 nucleotides align to TRBD2. The germline CDR1 and CDR2 sequences are SGHKS and YYEKEE (reference sequence). Trimming cost V 3 bases and J 3 bases; bases outside gene matches: 9. The CDR3 has 16 residues. CDR3: CASSWGGSGVYNEQFF. DNA for the CDR3: TGTGCCAGCAGCTGGGGGGGAAGCGGGGTCTACAATGAGCAGTTCTTC.

This clonotype was observed a handful of times. This sequence joins TRBV30 and TRBJ1-4; D call uncertain. CDR1 is GTSNPN, CDR2 SVGIG, per germline (reference sequence). Trimming removed 4 bases at V and 7 bases at J, with 7 bases between. This CDR3 is built from 11 residues. CDR3 protein: CAWTAREKLFF. CDR3 nucleotide sequence: TGTGCCTGGACGGCCCGTGAAAAACTGTTTTTT.

This clonotype showed up just a few times. The J gene is TRBJ1-2, the V gene TRBV28; TRBD1 aligns across 8 bases. Trimming took 5 bases from V and 4 from J; bases not matched to a gene: 12. The CDR3 contains 16 residues. CDR1 is MDHEN and CDR2 is SYDVKM in the germline V gene. CDR3 protein: CASSQYPGQAVYGYTF. CDR3 bases: TGTGCCAGCAGTCAATACCCGGGACAGGCAGTCTATGGCTACACCTTC.

This CDR3 reads CASSLEPFTRGEQYF. CDR3 DNA sequence: TGCGCCAGCAGCTTGGAGCCTTTTACGAGAGGCGAGCAGTACTTC. V is TRBV5-1 and J is TRBJ2-4; D is unresolved. The J call is uncertain, as TRBJ2-7 better fits the DNA end. The CDR3 covers 15 residues. Germline V gene data show CDR1 as SGHRS and CDR2 as YFSETQ.

This clonotype was picked up many times. This chain links TRBV4-1 with TRBJ1-2; no clear D gene. V lost 3 bases and J lost 1, with 12 bases in between. Germline V gene sequence: CDR1 MGHRA, CDR2 YSYEKL. This CDR3 is 15 amino acids long. This CDR3 reads CASSHQKNGNYGYTF. CDR3 nucleotide sequence: TGCGCCAGCAGCCATCAGAAGAATGGTAACTATGGCTACACCTTC.

As for this clonotype: This may stem from a read error, because a much larger clone lies one nucleotide away. The chain couples TRBV12-3 or TRBV12-4 to TRBJ2-7; D might be TRBD1 or TRBD2, each matching 5 bases. The CDR3 length is 13 residues. CDR3 sequence reads: CASSLGWGNERYF. In nucleotides, the CDR3 is TGTGCCAGCAGTTTAGGTTGGGGGAACGAGCGGTACTTC.

The J gene is TRBJ1-1, the V gene TRBV7-9; 8 nucleotides agree with TRBD1. The germline CDR1 and CDR2 sequences are SEHNR and FQNEAQ (reference sequence). V lost 2 bases, J lost 0 bases, and 8 bases stayed unmatched. The CDR3 spans 17 residues. CDR3 loop: CASSLTRTGPLNTEAFF. CDR3 sequence (DNA): TGTGCCAGCAGCTTAACTAGGACAGGGCCCTTGAACACTGAAGCTTTCTTT.

This clonotype was seen ten or more times. V and J are TRBV5-1 and TRBJ2-1, with 9 positions matching TRBD1. The V gene end was trimmed by 0 bases and the J gene end by 6 bases; junction bases not matched to a gene: 1. The CDR3 totals 14 residues. Germline values: CDR1 SGHRS, CDR2 YFSETQ. In nucleotides, the CDR3 is TGCGCCAGCAGCTTGGTGACAGGGGGCAATGAGCAGTTCTTC. It translates to CASSLVTGGNEQFF.

A few counts support this clonotype. The CDR3 bases are TGTGCCAGCAAGGGGGCCGGGACTAGCGGGAGGGATACGCAGTATTTT. Translated: CASKGAGTSGRDTQYF. The chain carries TRBV2 and TRBJ2-3, with TRBD2 matching over 15 bases. Trimming at V came to 7 bases and at J to 6 bases, leaving 8 bases not matched to a gene. Germline V gene lookup returns CDR1 SNHLY and CDR2 FYNNEI. This CDR3 has 16 amino acids.

Many counts were recorded for this clonotype. The J gene is TRBJ2-7, the V gene TRBV12-3 or TRBV12-4; D perhaps matches TRBD2 (6 bases). The CDR3 sequence is 14 residues long. V lost 6 bases, J lost 2 bases, and 14 bases lay in between. The CDR3 coding sequence is TGTGCCAGCAGCCGGAGGGCCTCGGCCTACGAGCAGTACTTC. It translates to CASSRRASAYEQYF.

This clonotype was recorded many times. The V call is TRBV20-1, the J call TRBJ2-1; a possible D gene is TRBD2 (6 bases). The CDR3 has 16 residues. Deletions cut 2 bases from V and 5 bases from J, with 19 bases between. Germline V gives CDR1 DFQATT, CDR2 SNEGSKA (reference sequence). The CDR3 loop is CSARLRAPSVHNEQFF. CDR3 bases: TGCAGTGCTAGACTCCGAGCCCCTAGCGTGCACAATGAGCAGTTCTTC.

J is TRBJ1-1 and V is TRBV27, with a tentative D call TRBD1 (6 bases). This CDR3 has 15 amino acids. The germline V gene has CDR1 MNHEY and CDR2 SMNVEV (reference sequence). V lost 3 bases and J 1 base, leaving 12 bases between the germline ends. The chain's CDR3 is CASSFLRGGNTEAFF. CDR3 nucleotide sequence: TGTGCCAGCAGTTTCCTCAGGGGAGGGAACACTGAAGCTTTCTTT.